The 10 T cell receptor beta chains below were found in one sample sequenced in a study of cytomegalovirus exposure and HLA in healthy donors (dated by TCRdb to the late 2010s). The library was prepared using the immunoSEQ multiplex PCR assay. For the multiplex PCR, a mixture combining 60 forward primers for TCR Vbeta segments and 13 reverse primers for TCR Jbeta segments was used. TCRdb took over this immuneACCESS table, retaining in-frame rearrangements with V and J assigned. Such tables are incomplete; in checked studies, under half of the missing clones stem from an unresolved V gene, and the remainder is unexplained. This sample lists about 120,000 clones; less than 80% were detected once. 4% of the sample is held by the ten biggest clonotypes. The sample was PBMCs. All receptors derive from a man between 40 and 49 years old in good health and CMV-seropositive.

This clone was seen only once. CDR3 DNA sequence: TGTGCCAGCAGTGACTCGGGGACAGCGAATTCACCCCTCCACTTT. Translating it yields CASSDSGTANSPLHF. The chain recombines TRBV6-4 with TRBJ1-6; TRBD1 agrees at 7 bases. There are 15 residues in the CDR3. Germline loops: CDR1 MRHNA, CDR2 SNTAGT. V dropped 0 bases and J dropped 7; count of bases not matched to a gene: 3.

The chain combines TRBV19 with TRBJ1-4, with TRBD1 matching 8 bases. The CDR3 extends over 18 amino acids. The trim removed 5 bases at V and 1 base at J, leaving 12 bases unmatched. The germline V gene has CDR1 LNHDA and CDR2 SQIVND (reference sequence). CDR3 loop: CASSFGQGRGGTNEKLFF. The CDR3 nucleotides are TGTGCCAGTAGTTTCGGACAGGGTCGAGGTGGAACTAATGAAAAACTGTTTTTT.

In its sample, this clone was seen once. The chain employs TRBV7-3 and TRBJ2-1; no clear D gene. The germline V and J ends were trimmed by 0 bases and 8 bases, with 14 bases remaining between them. Germline CDR1 and CDR2: SGHTA and FQGTGA. The length of the CDR3 is 15 residues. The CDR3 nucleotides read TGTGCCAGCAGCTTAACGGCTAGTGTTGTCCATGAGCAGTTCTTC. Encoded protein: CASSLTASVVHEQFF. The full variable domain, in which reference TRBV7-3 and TRBJ2-1 provide the parts outside the CDR3, is GAGVSQTPSNKVTEKGKYVELRCDPISGHTALYWYRQSLGQGPEFLIYFQGTGAADDSGLPNDRFFAVRPEGSVSTLKIQRTERGDSAVYLCASSLTASVVHEQFFGPGTRLTVL.

The J gene is TRBJ2-5, the V gene TRBV5-1; D is perhaps TRBD1 (6 bases). Germline loops: CDR1 SGHRS, CDR2 YFSETQ. CDR3 length equals 14 residues. V lost 1 base, J lost 5 bases, and 12 bases lay in between. The chain's CDR3 is CASSLSAGEETQYF. In DNA, the CDR3 is TGCGCCAGCAGCTTGTCGGCAGGGGAGGAGACCCAGTACTTC.

The chain carries TRBV6-1 and TRBJ1-6; D is ambiguous. Trimming shortened V by 3 bases and J by 0 bases, and 9 bases separated the two germline ends. Germline CDR1 is MNHNS and CDR2 is SASEGT. This CDR3 contains 16 residues. CDR3 DNA: TGTGCCAGCAGTGAGTTACAGAGCTCCTATAATTCACCCCTCCACTTT. It specifies CASSELQSSYNSPLHF.

The rearrangement links TRBV4-1 to TRBJ2-7; TRBD2 agrees at 8 bases. Germline CDR1 and CDR2: MGHRA and YSYEKL. The CDR3 is made up of 15 amino acids. The V segment lost 4 bases and the J segment 4 bases; nucleotides outside the gene matches: 9. The CDR3 loop is CASSRVAGLVYEQYF. CDR3 bases: TGCGCCAGCAGCCGTGTAGCGGGGCTCGTGTACGAGCAGTACTTC.

V and J are TRBV5-6 and TRBJ2-1; TRBD2 agrees at 8 bases. Looked up from germline, CDR1 is SGHDT and CDR2 is YYEEEE. J lost 7 bases, V lost 3 bases, and 15 bases had no gene match. The CDR3 loop spans 17 amino acids. In DNA form, the CDR3 reads TGTGCCAGCAGCTCCCAAGCCCTAGCGGGCGCCGGGAATGAGCAGTTCTTC. It encodes CASSSQALAGAGNEQFF.

The chain employs TRBV12-5 and TRBJ1-1; a possible D gene is TRBD1 (6 bases). Trimming left V 1 base short and J 1 base short, with 13 bases between. Germline CDR1 reads LGHNT; CDR2 reads FRNRAP. CDR3 length: 16 amino acids. In DNA, the CDR3 is TGTGCTAGTGGTTTGGGGACCGGGACACCGAACACTGAAGCTTTCTTT. Translation: CASGLGTGTPNTEAFF. Complete variable domain (other parts from reference TRBV12-5 and TRBJ1-1): DARVTQTPRHKVTEMGQEVTMRCQPILGHNTVFWYRQTMMQGLELLAYFRNRAPLDDSGMPKDRFSAEMPDATLATLKIQPSEPRDSAVYFCASGLGTGTPNTEAFFGQGTRLTVV.

This rearrangement joins TRBV15 to TRBJ2-7; unclear D gene. The V and J ends lost 5 bases and 5 bases respectively, with 10 bases between them. Germline loops: CDR1 LNHNV, CDR2 YYDKDF (reference sequence). The CDR3 is 12 amino acids. CDR3 residues: CATSGANNEQYF. In nucleotides, the CDR3 is TGTGCCACCAGCGGAGCCAACAACGAGCAGTACTTC.

This chain links TRBV27 with TRBJ2-1; 8 bases match TRBD2. Germline lookup yields CDR1 MNHEY and CDR2 SMNVEV (reference sequence). Trimming took 5 bases from V and 9 from J; bases not matched to a gene: 12. CDR3 length equals 15 residues. The chain's CDR3 is CASSPSAGGFGEQFF. CDR3 sequence (DNA): TGTGCCAGCAGTCCCTCGGCGGGAGGTTTCGGTGAGCAGTTCTTC.